This T cell receptor beta chain was sequenced during a study of blood T cells in healthy people across ages. Study-level findings and limits: PBMCs that were unsorted prevented a conclusive naive versus antigen-experienced comparison.

This clonotype was seen a single time. What it recognizes is unknown. For the second PCR, which ran for roughly 6 to 11 cycles, a sample-barcoded 5' primer and a J-beta primer mix were used. TCRdb re-called the 5' RACE reads with MiXCR, one entry per CDR3 protein. The sample has 850,000 to 950,000 distinct CDR3 sequences; 29% are singletons. Input material: blood. This TCR came from a woman older than 75 in good health.

CDR3: CASTIPDVFYGYTF. CDR3 nucleotides: TGTGCCAGCACCATACCGGACGTATTTTACGGCTACACCTTC. The chain recombines TRBV7-2 with TRBJ1-2; no clear D. Germline CDR1 is SGHTA and CDR2 is FQGNSA. V lost 7 bases, J lost 8 bases, and 20 bases lay in between. The CDR3 length is 14 residues.